A selection of T cell receptor beta chains follows, all from one sample in a study of blood T cell repertoires in COVID-19. Clones were sequenced by immunoSEQ multiplex PCR, and TCRdb holds only the in-frame ones, with some missing. In the table there are 270,000 or so clones, approximately 83% of which are singletons. The specimen was peripheral blood. These receptors all come from a woman between 50 and 59 years old who had recovered from COVID-19. Each CDR3 is given without its conserved first and last residue. Fields, in order: V gene, J gene, CDR3 protein.

TRBV28,TRBJ2-5,ASSVALGRGGQETQY
TRBV11-2,TRBJ2-3,ASRASSGRVDTQY
TRBV6-2/TRBV6-3,TRBJ1-2,ASRPRTGPHGYT
TRBV5-4,TRBJ2-3,ASSLSASGTGQY
TRBV7-8,TRBJ1-6,ASSYQGASYNSPLH
TRBV11-2,TRBJ2-7,ASSFSGDEQY
TRBV19,TRBJ1-5,ATGRNQPQH
TRBV28,TRBJ1-5,ASSLNGYASQPQH
TRBV28,TRBJ1-3,ASSPLGQISGNTIY
TRBV19,TRBJ2-3,ASSIGQGPDTQY
TRBV19,TRBJ2-7,ASSIYSGGSYEQY
TRBV27,TRBJ2-3,ASSRWGGSSTDTQY
TRBV3-1/TRBV3-2,TRBJ2-7,ASSQASSGGETYEQY
TRBV7-7,TRBJ2-1,ASSPGTSDSPF
TRBV18,TRBJ1-3,ASSPMGGPSGNTIY
TRBV28,TRBJ2-7,ASSLGQLYEQY
TRBV6-5,TRBJ1-5,ASSSRTPQGTQPQH
TRBV7-9,TRBJ1-1,ASSLEGWEAF
TRBV28,TRBJ2-1,ASSSLPGLAGGEQF
TRBV5-6,TRBJ1-5,ASSLGGSSNQPQH
TRBV19,TRBJ2-1,ASSPQRDSYNEQF
TRBV27,TRBJ2-1,ASSLSGLGGNEQF
TRBV3-1/TRBV3-2,TRBJ2-3,ASSFGLAGGTQY
TRBV19,TRBJ2-1,ASRVAGAPEAF
TRBV30,TRBJ2-2,ALERGNTGELF
TRBV19,TRBJ2-7,ASSPWDSYEQY
TRBV2,TRBJ2-3,ASRAGTGVNTQY
TRBV5-6,TRBJ1-4,ASSFGVTNEKLF
TRBV28,TRBJ2-3,ASSAGRFIDTQY